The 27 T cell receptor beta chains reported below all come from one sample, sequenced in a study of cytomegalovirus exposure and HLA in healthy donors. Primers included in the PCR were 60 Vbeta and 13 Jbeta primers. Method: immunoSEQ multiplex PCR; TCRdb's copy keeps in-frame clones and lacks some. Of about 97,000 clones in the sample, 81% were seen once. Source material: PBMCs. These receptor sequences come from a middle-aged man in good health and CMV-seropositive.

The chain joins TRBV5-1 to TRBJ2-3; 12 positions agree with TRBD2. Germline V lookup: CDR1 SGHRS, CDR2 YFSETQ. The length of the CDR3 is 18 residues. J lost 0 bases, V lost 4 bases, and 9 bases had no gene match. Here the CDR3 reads CASSTGLAGPPSTDTQYF. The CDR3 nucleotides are TGCGCCAGCAGCACGGGACTAGCGGGTCCCCCTAGCACAGATACGCAGTATTTT.

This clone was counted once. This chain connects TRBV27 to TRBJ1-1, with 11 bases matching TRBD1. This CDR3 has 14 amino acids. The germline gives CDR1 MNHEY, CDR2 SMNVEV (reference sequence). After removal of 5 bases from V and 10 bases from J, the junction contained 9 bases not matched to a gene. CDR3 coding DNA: TGTGCCAGCAGTCACCACGGACAGGGGGCATTAGCTTTCTTT. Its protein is CASSHHGQGALAFF.

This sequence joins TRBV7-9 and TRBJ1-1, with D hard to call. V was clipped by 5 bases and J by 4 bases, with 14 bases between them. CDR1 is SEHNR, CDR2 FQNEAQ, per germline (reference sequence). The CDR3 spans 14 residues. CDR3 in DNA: TGTGCCAGCAGCCTTCTGGCAGATGGCACTGAAGCTTTCTTT. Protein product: CASSLLADGTEAFF.

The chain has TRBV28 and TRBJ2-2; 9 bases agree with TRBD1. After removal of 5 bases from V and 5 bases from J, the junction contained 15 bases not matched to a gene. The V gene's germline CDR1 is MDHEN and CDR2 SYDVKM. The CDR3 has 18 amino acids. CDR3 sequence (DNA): TGTGCCAGCAGTCCCTACAGGGGGCGCGTCAGGTTAACCGGGGAGCTGTTTTTT. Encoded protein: CASSPYRGRVRLTGELFF.

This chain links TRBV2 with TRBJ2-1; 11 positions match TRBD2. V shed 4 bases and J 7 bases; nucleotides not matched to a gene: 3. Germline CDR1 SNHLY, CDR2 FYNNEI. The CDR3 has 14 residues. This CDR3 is CASSASGRNNEQFF. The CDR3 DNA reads TGTGCCAGCAGTGCTAGCGGGAGGAATAATGAGCAGTTCTTC. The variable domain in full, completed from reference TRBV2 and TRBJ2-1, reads EPEVTQTPSHQVTQMGQEVILRCVPISNHLYFYWYRQILGQKVEFLVSFYNNEISEKSEIFDDQFSVERPDGSNFTLKIRSTKLEDSAMYFCASSASGRNNEQFFGPGTRLTVL.

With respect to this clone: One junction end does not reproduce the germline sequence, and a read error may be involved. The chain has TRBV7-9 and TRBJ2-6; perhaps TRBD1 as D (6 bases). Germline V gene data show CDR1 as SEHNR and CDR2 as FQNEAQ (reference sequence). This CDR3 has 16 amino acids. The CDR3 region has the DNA TGTGCCAGCAGCTTAGTGGCAGGGGCTGGGGCCAACGGCCTGACTTTC. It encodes CASSLVAGAGANGLTF.

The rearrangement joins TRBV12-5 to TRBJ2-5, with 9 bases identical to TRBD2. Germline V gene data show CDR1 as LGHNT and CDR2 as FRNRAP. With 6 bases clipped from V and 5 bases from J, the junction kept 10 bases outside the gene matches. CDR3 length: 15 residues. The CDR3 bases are TGTGCTAGTGGGTTAGGGACTAGCAGGGCGGAGACCCAGTACTTC. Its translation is CASGLGTSRAETQYF.

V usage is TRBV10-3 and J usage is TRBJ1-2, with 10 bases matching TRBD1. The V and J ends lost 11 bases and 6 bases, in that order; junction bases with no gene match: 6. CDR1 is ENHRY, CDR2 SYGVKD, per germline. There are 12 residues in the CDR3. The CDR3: CAVSGTGDGYTF. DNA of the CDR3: TGTGCCGTTTCCGGGACAGGGGATGGCTACACCTTC.

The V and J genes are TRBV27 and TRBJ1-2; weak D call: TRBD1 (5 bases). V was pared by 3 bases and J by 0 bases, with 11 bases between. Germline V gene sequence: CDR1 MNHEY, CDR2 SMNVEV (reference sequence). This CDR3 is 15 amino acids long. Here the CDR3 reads CASSFAGTTNYGYTF. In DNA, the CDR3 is TGTGCCAGCAGTTTTGCGGGGACGACTAACTATGGCTACACCTTC.

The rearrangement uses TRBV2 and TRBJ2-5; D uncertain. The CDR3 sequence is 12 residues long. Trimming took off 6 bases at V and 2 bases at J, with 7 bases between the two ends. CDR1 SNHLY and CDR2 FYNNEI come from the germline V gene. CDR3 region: CASRATQETQYF. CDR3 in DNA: TGTGCCAGCAGGGCGACACAAGAGACCCAGTACTTC.

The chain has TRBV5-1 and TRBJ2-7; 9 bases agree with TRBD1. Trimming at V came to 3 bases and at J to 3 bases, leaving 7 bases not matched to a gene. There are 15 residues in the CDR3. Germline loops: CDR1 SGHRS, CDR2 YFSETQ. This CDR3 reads CASSWGTGRYYEQYF. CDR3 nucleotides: TGCGCCAGCAGCTGGGGGACAGGGAGGTACTACGAGCAGTACTTC.

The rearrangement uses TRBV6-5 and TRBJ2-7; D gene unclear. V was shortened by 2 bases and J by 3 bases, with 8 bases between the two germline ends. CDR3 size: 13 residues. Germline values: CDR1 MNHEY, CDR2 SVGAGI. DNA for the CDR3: TGTGCCAGCAGTTACGGTCACTTCTACGAGCAGTACTTC. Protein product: CASSYGHFYEQYF.

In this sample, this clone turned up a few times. CDR3 coding DNA: TGCAGCGTTACCGGGACAGGGTACGAGCAGTACTTC. This sequence encodes CSVTGTGYEQYF. The genes are TRBV29-1 and TRBJ2-7, with TRBD1 matching 9 bases. Trimming cost V 5 bases and J 4 bases; bases outside gene matches: 3. The CDR3 sequence is 12 residues long. The germline V gene encodes CDR1 SQVTM and CDR2 ANQGSEA.

CDR3 sequence (DNA): TGTGCCAGCAGCTTGGTAGAGGGGCCAGGGGGTGGCTACACCTTC. It encodes CASSLVEGPGGGYTF. The chain couples TRBV5-4 to TRBJ1-2; 7 nucleotides match TRBD1. V lost 0 bases, J lost 7 bases, and 9 bases stayed unmatched. This CDR3 comprises 15 residues. CDR1 SGHNT and CDR2 YYREEE come from the germline V gene (reference sequence).

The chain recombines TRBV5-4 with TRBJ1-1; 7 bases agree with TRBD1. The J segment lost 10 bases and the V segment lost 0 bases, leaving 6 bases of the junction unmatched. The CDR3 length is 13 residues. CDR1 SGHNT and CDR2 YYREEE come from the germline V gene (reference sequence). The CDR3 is CASSLDRGFGAFF. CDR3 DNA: TGTGCCAGCAGCTTGGACAGGGGATTCGGAGCTTTCTTT.

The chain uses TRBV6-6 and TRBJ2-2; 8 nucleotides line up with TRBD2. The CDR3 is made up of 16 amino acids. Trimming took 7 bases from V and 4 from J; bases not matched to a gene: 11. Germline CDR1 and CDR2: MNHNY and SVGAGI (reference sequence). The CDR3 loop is CASTPTGRALTGELFF. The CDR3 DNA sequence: TGTGCCAGCACCCCGACCGGGAGGGCCCTCACCGGGGAGCTGTTTTTT.

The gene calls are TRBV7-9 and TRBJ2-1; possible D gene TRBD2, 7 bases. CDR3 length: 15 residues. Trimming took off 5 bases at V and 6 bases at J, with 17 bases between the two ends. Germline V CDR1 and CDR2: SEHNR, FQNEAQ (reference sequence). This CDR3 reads CASSGGGGMGNEQFF. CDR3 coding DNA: TGTGCCAGCAGCGGAGGGGGGGGGATGGGCAATGAGCAGTTCTTC.

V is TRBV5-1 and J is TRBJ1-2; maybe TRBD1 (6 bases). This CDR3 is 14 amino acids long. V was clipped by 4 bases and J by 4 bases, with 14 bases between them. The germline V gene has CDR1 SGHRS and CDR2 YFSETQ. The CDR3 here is CASSPGGRGYGYTF. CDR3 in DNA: TGCGCCAGCAGCCCTGGTGGCAGGGGCTATGGCTACACCTTC.

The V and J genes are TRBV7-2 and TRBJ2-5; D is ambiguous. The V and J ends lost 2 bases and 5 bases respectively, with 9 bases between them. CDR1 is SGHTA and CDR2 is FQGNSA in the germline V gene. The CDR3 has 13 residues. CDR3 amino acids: CASSLSLGETQYF. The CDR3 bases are TGTGCCAGCAGCTTAAGTCTCGGGGAGACCCAGTACTTC.

The CDR3 DNA sequence: TGTGCCAGCAGCTTGCCGGTAGCGGGGATACAAGAGACCCAGTACTTC. This encodes CASSLPVAGIQETQYF. The V and J genes are TRBV5-4 and TRBJ2-5, with TRBD2 matching over 8 bases. The junction had 7 bases not matched to a gene; V was cut back by 1 base and J by 2 bases. The CDR3 consists of 16 residues. Germline V lookup: CDR1 SGHNT, CDR2 YYREEE (reference sequence).

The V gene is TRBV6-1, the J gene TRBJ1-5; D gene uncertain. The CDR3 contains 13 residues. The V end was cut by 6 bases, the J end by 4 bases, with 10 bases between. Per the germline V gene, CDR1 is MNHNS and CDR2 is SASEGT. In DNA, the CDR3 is TGTGCCAGCAGCGAATTGAGGAATCAGCCCCAGCATTTT. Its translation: CASSELRNQPQHF.

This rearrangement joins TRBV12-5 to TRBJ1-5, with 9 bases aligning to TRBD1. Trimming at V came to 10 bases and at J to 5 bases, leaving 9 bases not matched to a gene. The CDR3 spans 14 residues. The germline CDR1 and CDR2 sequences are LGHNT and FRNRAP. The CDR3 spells CATNPGQGDQPQHF. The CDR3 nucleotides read TGTGCTACAAACCCGGGACAGGGAGATCAGCCCCAGCATTTT. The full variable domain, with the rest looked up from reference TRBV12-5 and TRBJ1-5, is DARVTQTPRHKVTEMGQEVTMRCQPILGHNTVFWYRQTMMQGLELLAYFRNRAPLDDSGMPKDRFSAEMPDATLATLKIQPSEPRDSAVYFCATNPGQGDQPQHFGDGTRLSIL.

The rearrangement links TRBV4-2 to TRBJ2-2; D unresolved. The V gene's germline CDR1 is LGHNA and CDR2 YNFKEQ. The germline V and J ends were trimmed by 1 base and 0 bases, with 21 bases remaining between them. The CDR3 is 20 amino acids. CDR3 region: CASSQVLTNLNLANTGELFF. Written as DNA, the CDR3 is TGTGCCAGCAGCCAAGTTCTAACTAACCTCAACCTGGCGAACACCGGGGAGCTGTTTTTT.

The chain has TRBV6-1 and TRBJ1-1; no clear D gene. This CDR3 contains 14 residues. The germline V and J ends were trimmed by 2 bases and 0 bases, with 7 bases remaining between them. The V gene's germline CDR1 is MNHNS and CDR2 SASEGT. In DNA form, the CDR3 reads TGTGCCAGCAGTGAACAGGTGATGAACACTGAAGCTTTCTTT. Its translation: CASSEQVMNTEAFF.

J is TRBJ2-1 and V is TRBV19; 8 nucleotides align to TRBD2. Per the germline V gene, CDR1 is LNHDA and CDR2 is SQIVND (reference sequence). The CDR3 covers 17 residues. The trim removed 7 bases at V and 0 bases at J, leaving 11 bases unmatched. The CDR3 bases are TGTGCCAGTACCCCCCGCGGAGCGGGAGCCTCCTACAATGAGCAGTTCTTC. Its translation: CASTPRGAGASYNEQFF.

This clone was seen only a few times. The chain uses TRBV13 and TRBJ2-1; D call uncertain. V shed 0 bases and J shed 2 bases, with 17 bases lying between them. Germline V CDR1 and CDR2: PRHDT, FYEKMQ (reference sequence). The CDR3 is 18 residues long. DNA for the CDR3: TGTGCCAGCAGCTTAGGCCCTGCGCCAAATCCCCCCTACAATGAGCAGTTCTTC. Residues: CASSLGPAPNPPYNEQFF.

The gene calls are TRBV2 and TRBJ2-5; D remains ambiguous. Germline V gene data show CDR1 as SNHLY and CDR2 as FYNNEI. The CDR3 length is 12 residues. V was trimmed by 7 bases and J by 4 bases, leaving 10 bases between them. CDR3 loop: CASNRQGETQYF. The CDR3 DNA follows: TGTGCCAGCAACCGACAAGGAGAGACCCAGTACTTC.